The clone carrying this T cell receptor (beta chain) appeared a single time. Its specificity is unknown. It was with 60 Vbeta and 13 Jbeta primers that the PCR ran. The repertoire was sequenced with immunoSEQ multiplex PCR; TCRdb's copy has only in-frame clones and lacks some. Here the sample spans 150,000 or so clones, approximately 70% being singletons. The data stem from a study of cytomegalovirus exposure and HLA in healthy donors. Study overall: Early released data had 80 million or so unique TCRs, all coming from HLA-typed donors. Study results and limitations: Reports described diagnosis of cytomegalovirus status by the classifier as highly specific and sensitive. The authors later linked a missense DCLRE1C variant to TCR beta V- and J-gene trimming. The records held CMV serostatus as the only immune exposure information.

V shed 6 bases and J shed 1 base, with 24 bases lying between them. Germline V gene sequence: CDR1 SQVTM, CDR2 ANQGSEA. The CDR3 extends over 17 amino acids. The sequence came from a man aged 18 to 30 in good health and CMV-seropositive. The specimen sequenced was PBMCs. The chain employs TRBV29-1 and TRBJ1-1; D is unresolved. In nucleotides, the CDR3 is TGCAGCGTCGGGATCCTAGACAAACTTTTATCGAACACTGAAGCTTTCTTT. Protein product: CSVGILDKLLSNTEAFF. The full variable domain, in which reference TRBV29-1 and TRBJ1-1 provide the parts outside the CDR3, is SAVISQKPSRDICQRGTSLTIQCQVDSQVTMMFWYRQQPGQSLTLIATANQGSEATYESGFVIDKFPISRPNLTFSTLTVSNMSPEDSSIYLCSVGILDKLLSNTEAFFGQGTRLTVV.